This is a list of T cell receptor beta chains from one sample in a study of neoadjuvant nivolumab and ipilimumab in lung cancer. Clones were sequenced by immunoSEQ multiplex PCR, and TCRdb holds only the in-frame ones, with some missing. Among roughly 2,500 clones, approximately 89% were seen once, and the ten largest hold around 2.4%. This specimen was tumor tissue, taken before neoadjuvant nivolumab, alone or with ipilimumab. Receptors originate from an adult with non-small cell lung cancer. Each CDR3 is given with its conserved first and last residue. A D gene is named only where the DNA matches it firmly.

>.|TRBV11-2
CASSPAGRVTEAFF
>.|TRBV7-4
CASTPQGGMGNEQFF
>.|TRBV6-6
CASSYGGGTSIETQYF
>.|TRBV7-9
CASSPGQGLGANVLTF
>TRBD1|TRBV7-8
CASSPGQGARYEQFF
>.|TRBV5-1
CASSLGQGGTGELFF
>.|TRBV5-1
CASSLGGDGYTF
>TRBD2|TRBV18
CASSPRASGRLAYTDTQYF
>.|TRBV5-1
CASSLAGPLDTIYF
>TRBD2|TRBV6-5
CASSYREGSYEQYF
>TRBD2|TRBV18
CASSPEREGETQYF
>.|TRBV28
CASELAGTLPYEQYF
>TRBD1|TRBV2
CVSSRQGANPRNEQFF
>.|TRBV7-9
CASSLEGLNQPQHF
>TRBD1|TRBV28
CASRDREASSNQPQHF
>.|TRBV25-1
CASSGLRGTEAFF
>.|TRBV19
CATTAEQQDTGELFF
>TRBD2|TRBV5-1
CASSRGLAGGDDEQYF
>TRBD2|TRBV2
CASRGGLASASGEQFF
>.|TRBV6-1
CASSERRLTLRVTQYF
>TRBD1|TRBV18
CASSPLGPGQGVLEELFF
>TRBD2|TRBV11-3
CASSFFGLAGGQDTGELFF
>.|TRBV7-2
CASSITGTSGNTIYF
>.|TRBV28
CASSPAFRGSGTDTQYF
>.|TRBV4-1
CASSQEVQSPLHF
>.|TRBV11-2
CASSLRWRANTGELFF